These 28 T cell receptor beta chains were sequenced from one sample in a study of beta chain features in type 1 diabetes. Regarding the study as a whole: A moderate, significant TCRB CDR3 shortening appeared in type 1 diabetes across four CD4+ subsets.

The study reverse transcribed the entire isolated RNA, so it sequenced expressed TCRB transcripts. The repertoire was sequenced with immunoSEQ multiplex PCR; TCRdb's copy has only in-frame clones and lacks some. In the table there are 600,000 to 700,000 clones, around 12% of which are singletons. These receptors lack a known antigen. Sequenced: naive CD4+ T cells from blood. The source is a man aged 25 to 45 with type 1 diabetes.

The V gene is TRBV10-3, the J gene TRBJ1-4; D is unresolved. Trimming removed 4 bases at V and 0 bases at J, with 12 bases between. CDR1 and CDR2 (germline): ENHRY, SYGVKD. This CDR3 contains 16 residues. CDR3 in amino acids: CAISVGVGATNEKLFF. The CDR3, as DNA: TGTGCCATCAGTGTAGGAGTCGGGGCAACTAATGAAAAACTGTTTTTT.

This clone was seen more than once but under ten times. The chain recombines TRBV4-3 with TRBJ2-3, with D unclear. Trimming cost V 0 bases and J 6 bases, with 4 bases left between them. Per germline, CDR1 LGHNA and CDR2 YSLEER. This CDR3 comprises 12 residues. CDR3: CASSQDSDTQYF. DNA for the CDR3: TGCGCCAGCAGCCAAGATTCTGATACGCAGTATTTT.

This clone was seen only a few times. The J gene is TRBJ2-3, the V gene TRBV6-4; D uncertain. Germline CDR1 and CDR2: MRHNA and SNTAGT. This CDR3 is 15 amino acids long. Trimming shortened V by 6 bases and J by 0 bases, and 13 bases separated the two germline ends. The CDR3 DNA reads TGTGCCAGCAGCCGGGTCTTTCCTAGCACAGATACGCAGTATTTT. Its protein product is CASSRVFPSTDTQYF.

The chain is built from TRBV7-2 and TRBJ1-2, with D possibly being TRBD1 (5 bases). This CDR3 is built from 14 residues. Germline V CDR1 and CDR2: SGHTA, FQGNSA. Trimming pared 2 bases from V and 4 bases from J, leaving 11 bases between. This CDR3 is CASSLWGNVYGYTF. The DNA for the CDR3 is TGTGCCAGCAGCTTATGGGGGAACGTCTATGGCTACACCTTC. Variable domain in full (rest from reference TRBV7-2 and TRBJ1-2): GAGVSQSPSNKVTEKGKDVELRCDPISGHTALYWYRQSLGQGLEFLIYFQGNSAPDKSGLPSDRFSAERTGGSVSTLTIQRTQQEDSAVYLCASSLWGNVYGYTFGSGTRLTVV.

The J gene is TRBJ2-3, the V gene TRBV5-1; no clear D. This CDR3 is built from 14 residues. Deletions cut 1 base from V and 5 bases from J, with 11 bases between. CDR1 and CDR2 from the germline V gene are SGHRS and YFSETQ. This chain's CDR3 is CASSLRQFEDTQYF. CDR3 in DNA: TGCGCCAGCAGCTTGCGTCAGTTCGAAGATACGCAGTATTTT.

The genes are TRBV9 and TRBJ2-7; 8 bases fit TRBD2. CDR1 and CDR2 from the germline V gene are SGDLS and YYNGEE. V shed 0 bases and J 4 bases; nucleotides not matched to a gene: 6. This CDR3 is built from 15 residues. The CDR3 loop is CASSVDPAGVYEQYF. CDR3 nucleotide sequence: TGTGCCAGCAGCGTAGATCCAGCGGGGGTTTACGAGCAGTACTTC.

This clone was observed a few times. The chain recombines TRBV10-3 with TRBJ2-3; unclear D gene. The CDR3 spans 13 residues. Per the germline V gene, CDR1 is ENHRY and CDR2 is SYGVKD. Trimming removed 6 bases from V and 0 bases from J, with 7 bases in between. CDR3 coding DNA: TGTGCCATCAGCGCAGACAGCACAGATACGCAGTATTTT. This translates into CAISADSTDTQYF.

This clone came up a few times. The chain carries TRBV6-1 and TRBJ1-1; D ambiguous. This CDR3 comprises 12 residues. Trimming took 6 bases from V and 5 from J, leaving 10 bases between them. Germline lookup yields CDR1 MNHNS and CDR2 SASEGT. CDR3 nucleotide sequence: TGTGCCAGCAGCGAGGAGTTGACTGAAGCTTTCTTT. Translated: CASSEELTEAFF.

This chain joins TRBV10-3 and TRBJ2-2; 7 nucleotides agree with TRBD2. This CDR3 has 13 amino acids. Germline trimming cut 8 bases from V and 4 bases from J; bases unmatched to any gene: 4. The germline V gene has CDR1 ENHRY and CDR2 SYGVKD. DNA of the CDR3: TGTGCCATCCGAGGCGGGGGCACCGGGGAGCTGTTTTTT. Translation: CAIRGGGTGELFF.

This chain links TRBV4-3 with TRBJ2-3, with 8 bases matching TRBD2. The CDR3 covers 17 residues. The ends lost 0 bases at V and 6 bases at J; junction bases unmatched: 11. Germline V gene sequence: CDR1 LGHNA, CDR2 YSLEER. The CDR3 sequence: CASSQDTSGFDVDTQYF. The CDR3 DNA sequence: TGCGCCAGCAGCCAAGATACTAGCGGTTTTGATGTTGATACGCAGTATTTT.

There are a few counts of this clone. J is TRBJ1-2 and V is TRBV9; D not resolved. Trimming stripped 0 bases from V and 0 bases from J, with 18 bases between. Germline CDR1 is SGDLS and CDR2 is YYNGEE. CDR3 length: 18 residues. CDR3 residues: CASSVDIGRAPPNYGYTF. The CDR3 DNA reads as TGTGCCAGCAGCGTAGATATCGGGCGGGCACCGCCTAACTATGGCTACACCTTC.

The V call is TRBV7-2, the J call TRBJ1-2; unclear D gene. From germline, CDR1 is SGHTA and CDR2 FQGNSA. V dropped 1 base and J dropped 0 bases, with 6 bases sitting between them. CDR3 size: 14 residues. The CDR3 here is CASSLGLTNYGYTF. The CDR3 DNA follows: TGTGCCAGCAGCTTAGGCCTGACTAACTATGGCTACACCTTC.

This clone was detected only a few times. This chain connects TRBV27 to TRBJ1-5, with D uncertain. Per germline, CDR1 MNHEY and CDR2 SMNVEV (reference sequence). V lost 5 bases to trimming and J lost 2 bases, with 13 bases between them. CDR3 size: 15 residues. Here the CDR3 DNA reads TGTGCCAGCAGTCGCGGGCTGGGTGGCAATCAGCCCCAGCATTTT. As protein: CASSRGLGGNQPQHF.

This clone was seen only a few times. J is TRBJ1-6 and V is TRBV7-2; tentative D call: TRBD1 (5 bases). V was trimmed by 4 bases and J by 10 bases, leaving 14 bases between them. The V gene's germline CDR1 is SGHTA and CDR2 FQGNSA. CDR3 size: 14 residues. The CDR3 DNA reads as TGTGCCAGCAGCTCGCTTATGGGGGACTCACCCCTCCACTTT. It is translated as CASSSLMGDSPLHF.

This clone was picked up a small number of times. The J gene is TRBJ1-5, the V gene TRBV28, with TRBD1 as a possible D gene (5 bases). With 1 base removed from V and 8 bases from J, the gap between germline ends came to 15 bases. This CDR3 is built from 15 residues. From germline, CDR1 is MDHEN and CDR2 SYDVKM. CDR3 DNA: TGTGCCAGCAGTTTATCTCAGGGAGCCGGAGAGCCCCAGCATTTT. Translating gives CASSLSQGAGEPQHF.

In this sample, this clone turned up a few times. This chain joins TRBV30 and TRBJ2-1, with TRBD2 matching over 13 bases. Trimming at V came to 2 bases and at J to 9 bases, leaving 7 bases not matched to a gene. CDR1 and CDR2 (germline): GTSNPN, SVGIG (reference sequence). The CDR3 loop spans 15 amino acids. CDR3 nucleotide sequence: TGTGCCTGGAGTACGGGACTAGCGGGGTTGGTTGAGCAGTTCTTC. Its protein product is CAWSTGLAGLVEQFF. Variable domain in full (rest from reference TRBV30 and TRBJ2-1): SQTIHQWPATLVQPVGSPLSLECTVEGTSNPNLYWYRQAAGRGLQLLFYSVGIGQISSEVPQNLSASRPQDRQFILSSKKLLLSDSGFYLCAWSTGLAGLVEQFFGPGTRLTVL.

This clone was seen a handful of times. The V call is TRBV27, the J call TRBJ2-3, with 9 positions matching TRBD1. V lost 2 bases and J lost 2; bases outside the gene matches: 2. CDR1 is MNHEY, CDR2 SMNVEV, per germline (reference sequence). This CDR3 is built from 15 residues. For the CDR3, the DNA is TGTGCCAGCAGTTTAAGGGACAGGGCCACAGATACGCAGTATTTT. This translates into CASSLRDRATDTQYF.

The chain carries TRBV7-2 and TRBJ2-7; D remains unclear. V lost 5 bases, J lost 2 bases, and 7 bases lay in between. The CDR3 spans 12 residues. Germline V gives CDR1 SGHTA, CDR2 FQGNSA. The CDR3 DNA is TGTGCCAGCAGCCGACATCCCTACGAGCAGTACTTC. Translated, it gives CASSRHPYEQYF. The whole variable domain, filled in from reference TRBV7-2 and TRBJ2-7, reads GAGVSQSPSNKVTEKGKDVELRCDPISGHTALYWYRQSLGQGLEFLIYFQGNSAPDKSGLPSDRFSAERTGGSVSTLTIQRTQQEDSAVYLCASSRHPYEQYFGPGTRLTVT.

This clone was detected a few times. The genes are TRBV18 and TRBJ1-5; 8 nucleotides agree with TRBD1. Germline V gene lookup returns CDR1 KGHSH and CDR2 LQKENI. CDR3 length equals 14 residues. V trimming: 5 bases; J trimming: 2 bases; junction bases outside the gene matches: 2. As DNA, the CDR3 is TGTGCCAGCTCAACAGGGGGGGGCAATCAGCCCCAGCATTTT. This translates into CASSTGGGNQPQHF.

This clone was seen only a few times. The chain is built from TRBV28 and TRBJ1-5, with TRBD1 as a possible D gene (6 bases). CDR3 length: 15 amino acids. The germline CDR1 and CDR2 sequences are MDHEN and SYDVKM. V was trimmed by 3 bases and J by 3 bases, leaving 12 bases between them. DNA for the CDR3: TGTGCCAGCAGTTTCGGAGACAGGCCCAATCAGCCCCAGCATTTT. Its protein product is CASSFGDRPNQPQHF.

The V gene is TRBV5-6, the J gene TRBJ1-4; D unclear. V gave up 0 bases and J gave up 7 bases, with 16 bases separating them. Germline V gene lookup returns CDR1 SGHDT and CDR2 YYEEEE. CDR3 size: 16 residues. This chain's CDR3 is CASSLERTWAPEKLFF. The CDR3 nucleotides are TGTGCCAGCAGCTTGGAAAGAACCTGGGCCCCTGAAAAACTGTTTTTT. The full variable domain, with the rest looked up from reference TRBV5-6 and TRBJ1-4, is DAGVTQSPTHLIKTRGQQVTLRCSPKSGHDTVSWYQQALGQGPQFIFQYYEEEERQRGNFPDRFSGHQFPNYSSELNVNALLLGDSALYLCASSLERTWAPEKLFFGSGTQLSVL.

The genes are TRBV5-6 and TRBJ1-2; D is unclear. Trimming removed 3 bases at V and 3 bases at J, with 15 bases between. The CDR3 covers 15 residues. CDR1 is SGHDT, CDR2 YYEEEE, per germline. The CDR3: CASSYRGRTDYGYTF. CDR3 bases: TGTGCCAGCAGCTACCGAGGCAGGACGGACTATGGCTACACCTTC.

This clone was counted only a few times. V and J are TRBV9 and TRBJ2-7, with unresolved D. Germline CDR1 reads SGDLS; CDR2 reads YYNGEE. Between the trimmed V and J ends, which lost 1 base and 3 bases, there was a span of 8 bases. The CDR3 contains 13 residues. The DNA for the CDR3 is TGTGCCAGCAGCGTATCGTGGGGCTACGAGCAGTACTTC. Amino acid sequence: CASSVSWGYEQYF.

The chain combines TRBV7-3 with TRBJ2-7; D may be TRBD1 (5 bases). Trimming removed 5 bases at V and 2 bases at J, with 16 bases between. This CDR3 contains 15 residues. Germline CDR1 is SGHTA and CDR2 is FQGTGA. The DNA for the CDR3 is TGTGCCAGCAGCCTCCGGGCAGGGCTCCCCTACGAGCAGTACTTC. It yields the protein CASSLRAGLPYEQYF.

The rearrangement joins TRBV11-2 to TRBJ2-7; D is perhaps TRBD1 (5 bases). CDR1 is SGHAT and CDR2 is FQNNGV in the germline V gene. The length of the CDR3 is 11 residues. Deletions cut 5 bases from V and 5 bases from J, with 7 bases between. CDR3: CASSLRDEQYF. The CDR3 nucleotides read TGTGCCAGCAGCCTCAGGGACGAGCAGTACTTC.

This clone was observed a handful of times. V gene TRBV7-2 combines with J gene TRBJ2-5, with TRBD2 matching 10 bases. CDR3 length: 16 residues. Germline V gene sequence: CDR1 SGHTA, CDR2 FQGNSA. V gave up 2 bases and J gave up 1 base; unmatched junction bases: 4. The CDR3 coding sequence is TGTGCCAGCAGCTTACAACTAGCGGGGCCCCAAGAGACCCAGTACTTC. Translating gives CASSLQLAGPQETQYF.

This rearrangement joins TRBV15 to TRBJ1-5; possible D gene TRBD1, 6 bases. CDR1 is LNHNV and CDR2 is YYDKDF in the germline V gene (reference sequence). V was trimmed by 1 base and J by 7 bases, leaving 11 bases between them. The CDR3 has 14 residues. CDR3 sequence (DNA): TGTGCCACCAGCAGAGGAGGGGGTACGCAGCCCCAGCATTTT. Translating it yields CATSRGGGTQPQHF.

This clone came up a few times. V and J are TRBV7-2 and TRBJ2-3; the match to TRBD2 covers 8 bases. After removal of 5 bases from V and 6 bases from J, the junction contained 1 base not matched to a gene. This CDR3 spans 12 amino acids. Germline V gene sequence: CDR1 SGHTA, CDR2 FQGNSA. The CDR3 sequence is CASSRTSDTQYF. The DNA for the CDR3 is TGTGCCAGCAGCCGGACTAGCGATACGCAGTATTTT.